This TCR beta chain was identified during a study of T cell responses to AZD1222 COVID-19 vaccine. Study findings and constraints: There were repertoire samples only from the period after the peak T cell response.

Second-dose intervals of approximately 4 or approximately 12 weeks were pooled. CDR1 and CDR2 from the germline V gene are SGHRS and YFSETQ. V lost 1 base and J lost 4, with 6 bases in between. The CDR3 contains 13 residues. TCRdb's copy holds only in-frame clones and misses some; the assay was immunoSEQ multiplex PCR. Found here are 150,000 to 200,000 clones, about 89% of them singletons; the top ten hold less than 1.5%. Regarding this clone: As yet, its antigen is unknown.

This TCR derives from an adult who received the AZD1222 COVID-19 vaccine. The specimen comprised peripheral blood, sampled 28 days after the second AZD1222 dose. V usage is TRBV5-1 and J usage is TRBJ2-1; unclear D gene. The CDR3 spells CASSLSAYNEQFF. In nucleotides, the CDR3 is TGCGCCAGCAGCTTGTCAGCGTACAATGAGCAGTTCTTC.